A selection of T cell receptor beta chains follows, all from one sample in a study of cytomegalovirus exposure and HLA in healthy donors. Using immunoSEQ multiplex PCR, the repertoire was profiled, and TCRdb retains in-frame clones only, with some absent. The table lists about 200,000 clones, about 82% of them singletons. The sequenced sample consisted of PBMCs. Receptors were obtained from a man aged 25-40 years in good health and CMV-seronegative. Each CDR3 is given with its conserved first and last residue. A D gene is named only where the DNA matches it firmly. A clone size is listed for some rows: how often the clone was seen (once, few, many), or a class if it is expanded.

- - TRBJ2-5 TRBV11-2 TGTGCCAGCAGCCCCTATGGGGGGAGACAAGAGACCCAGTACTTC CASSPYGGRQETQYF
once - TRBJ1-5 TRBV4-2 TGTGCCAGCAGGTTAAACCCCGGTCAGCCCCAGCATTTT CASRLNPGQPQHF
- - TRBJ1-2 TRBV2 TGTGCCAGCAGGGCCGGGGGAGGGAGAACTGGCTACACCTTC CASRAGGGRTGYTF
- TRBD1 TRBJ2-5 TRBV6-5 TGTGCCAGCAGCCGGGACAGTCCGGAGACCCAGTACTTC CASSRDSPETQYF
- - TRBJ1-1 TRBV7-9 TGTGCCAGCAGCTTACAGGGGAGGGCTGAAGCTTTCTTT CASSLQGRAEAFF
few - TRBJ2-1 TRBV5-1 TGCGCCAGCACACCCACATTCGGACTCCGAGCGGGTCTCTTC CASTPTFGLRAGLF
- TRBD2 TRBJ2-3 TRBV7-3 TGTGCCAGCAGCCCTAGCGGGGGGGCAAGGGATACGCAGTATTTT CASSPSGGARDTQYF
- - TRBJ2-7 TRBV28 TGTGCCAGCAGTTTATCGGGTCCCTCCTACGAGCAGTACTTC CASSLSGPSYEQYF
- - TRBJ2-3 TRBV7-3 TGTGCCAGCATCAGAAGGGGGGGGAGGGTTAGCACAGATACGCAGTATTTT CASIRRGGRVSTDTQYF
- TRBD2 TRBJ2-1 TRBV11-2 TGTGCCAGCAGCCCCGGACTAGCGGGGGGGCAAGGTGAGCAGTTCTTC CASSPGLAGGQGEQFF
- TRBD1 TRBJ2-7 TRBV5-6 TGTGCCAGCAGCTTGCAGACAGGGAGTGCCTACGAGCAGTACTTC CASSLQTGSAYEQYF
- TRBD1 TRBJ2-1 TRBV7-3 TGTGCCAGCAGCTTAAGACAGGGGGATGAGCAGTTCTTC CASSLRQGDEQFF
- - TRBJ1-3 TRBV6-6 TGTGCCAGCAGGGGGGGCTCTGGAAACACCATATATTTT CASRGGSGNTIYF
few - TRBJ1-3 TRBV6-6 TGTGCCAGCAGTTACCGGGGGTCATACGGAAACACCATATATTTT CASSYRGSYGNTIYF
- - TRBJ2-7 TRBV5-1 TGCGCCAGCAGCTTAGAGGTCCCGCCCTACGAGCAGTACTTC CASSLEVPPYEQYF
- TRBD2 TRBJ2-1 TRBV4-2 TGTGCCAGCAGCCAAGGACTAGCGGGGGGTAATGAGCAGTTCTTC CASSQGLAGGNEQFF
- - TRBJ2-7 TRBV28 TGTGCCAGCAGTTTATTAGAATACGAGCAGTACTTC CASSLLEYEQYF
- TRBD1 TRBJ2-7 TRBV10-3 TGTGCCATCAGGAGACGGGACAGCTCCTACGAGCAGTACTTC CAIRRRDSSYEQYF
- - TRBJ2-1 TRBV6-5 TGTGCCAGCAGTTACTCGGGACAAAAATGGCAGTTCTTC CASSYSGQKWQFF
- - TRBJ2-7 TRBV18 TGTGCCAGCTCATCGGGCGGGTACGAGCAGTACTTC CASSSGGYEQYF
- - TRBJ2-7 TRBV2 TGTGCCAGCCTCCGGGGACATCTAGGCTCCTACGAGCAGTACTTC CASLRGHLGSYEQYF
few TRBD2 TRBJ2-7 TRBV2 TGTGCCAGCAGCCCACCGGGACTAGCGGGGGGGATAACCTACGAGCAGTACTTC CASSPPGLAGGITYEQYF
- - TRBJ2-3 TRBV7-9 TGTGCCAGCAGCTTTAGTTGGACAGACAGCACAGATACGCAGTATTTT CASSFSWTDSTDTQYF
few - TRBJ2-5 TRBV21-1 TGTGCCAGCAGCAAGGCCCAAGAGACCCAGTACTTC CASSKAQETQYF
- - TRBJ2-1 TRBV28 TGTGCCAGCAGTCCGGGAGGGGGCTCTAGGTGGGAGCAGTTCTTC CASSPGGGSRWEQFF
- - TRBJ1-2 TRBV6-1 TGTGCCAGCAGTGAAGGCCTAAGGGAGGCAGTTAACTATGGCTACACCTTC CASSEGLREAVNYGYTF
few - TRBJ2-2 TRBV11-2 TGTGCCAGCAGCTCTAACACGGGGACCGGGGAGCTGTTTTTT CASSSNTGTGELFF
few - TRBJ2-4 TRBV6-5 TGTGCCAGCAGTTCCACAGGGACGGTGGCCAAAAACATTCAGTACTTC CASSSTGTVAKNIQYF
- - TRBJ1-4 TRBV27 TGTGCCAGCAGCCCGGGGGGCTCCGGTGAAAAACTGTTTTTT CASSPGGSGEKLFF
- - TRBJ1-4 TRBV2 TGTGCCAGCAGTGAGACACGCGCAACTAATGAAAAACTGTTTTTT CASSETRATNEKLFF
- - TRBJ1-3 TRBV6-1 TGTGCCAGCGAAGGGGTGACTGGAAACACCATATATTTT CASEGVTGNTIYF
once TRBD1 TRBJ1-5 TRBV2 TGTGCCAGCACCACGACAGGGGATTTACAGCCCCAGCATTTT CASTTTGDLQPQHF
- - TRBJ2-7 TRBV6-1 TGTGCCAGCTGCCGCACGGAGGGCTACGAGCAGTACTTC CASCRTEGYEQYF
- - TRBJ1-4 TRBV4-1 TGCGCCAGCAGTCTTCGAGCTACAACTAATGAAAAACTGTTTTTT CASSLRATTNEKLFF
- - TRBJ2-7 TRBV14 TGTGCCAGCAGCCAAGACGCCGGGACAATCTACGAGCAGTACTTC CASSQDAGTIYEQYF
- - TRBJ2-2 TRBV7-9 TGTGCCAGCAGCTTAAGCCAGGGGCCCGGGGAGCTGTTTTTT CASSLSQGPGELFF
- - TRBJ2-6 TRBV27 TGTGCCAGCAGTTTTTCAGTTGGCTCTGGGGCCAACGTCCTGACTTTC CASSFSVGSGANVLTF
- - TRBJ2-7 TRBV4-2 TGTGCCAGCAGCCAAGAACTCGACTACGAGCAGTACTTC CASSQELDYEQYF
- - TRBJ2-4 TRBV10-2 TGCGCCAGCGGGGGAGGAGGGACCAAAAACATTCAGTACTTC CASGGGGTKNIQYF
few - TRBJ2-5 TRBV21-1 TGTGCCAGCACCTCCCCGAGGGAGGGCCCGTACCAAGAGACCCAGTACTTC CASTSPREGPYQETQYF
- - TRBJ2-2 TRBV7-2 TGTGCCATCCCAAGAGACAGGTTCAACACCGGGGAGCTGTTTTTT CAIPRDRFNTGELFF
- - TRBJ2-1 TRBV7-9 TGTGCCAGCAGCCCTGACAGCCGTAAGGGCAATGAGCAGTTCTTC CASSPDSRKGNEQFF
- - TRBJ1-6 TRBV19 TGTGCCAGTAGTATCGGCCCGAGGAATAATTCACCCCTCCACTTT CASSIGPRNNSPLHF
- - TRBJ2-4 TRBV7-8 TGTGCCAGCAGCTTATTGGGCGGGCTGAAAAACATTCAGTACTTC CASSLLGGLKNIQYF
- - TRBJ2-7 TRBV15 TGTGCCACCAGCAGAGCGGACAGAGTATACGAGCAGTACTTC CATSRADRVYEQYF
- - TRBJ2-7 TRBV4-3 TGCGCCAGCACGTGGGAGGGGGGGCCCTACGAGCAGTACTTC CASTWEGGPYEQYF
- - TRBJ1-2 TRBV6-1 TGTGCCAGCAGTGACTTAGGGAGCTATGGCTACACCTTC CASSDLGSYGYTF